This passage covers 2 T cell receptor beta chains from one sample sequenced in a study of identical twins. TCRdb redid the calling of the 5' RACE reads with MiXCR, one entry per CDR3 protein. The sample shows 450,000 to 500,000 distinct CDR3 sequences, around 15% of them seen only once. The same sample was also studied in work on yellow fever vaccine responses in identical twins.

The sample taken for sequencing was CD4+ T cells sorted from blood. The receptors here all came from a young woman in good health.

Many counts were recorded for this clonotype. CDR3 in amino acids: CASSLEQGVQTQYF. The CDR3 region has the DNA TGTGCCAGCAGCTTAGAACAGGGCGTACAGACCCAGTACTTC. V usage is TRBV7-2 and J usage is TRBJ2-5, with D possibly matching TRBD1 (6 bases). Germline V gene sequence: CDR1 SGHTA, CDR2 FQGNSA. This CDR3 comprises 14 residues. The ends were cut back, 1 base at V and 6 bases at J, with 12 bases in the middle.

The rearrangement uses TRBV2 and TRBJ2-1; D gene unclear. The V gene lost 7 bases and the J gene lost 9 bases, with 19 bases spanning the gap. The CDR3 is 14 amino acids. Germline V gives CDR1 SNHLY, CDR2 FYNNEI. The DNA of the CDR3 is TGTGCCAGCATGAGGAGTGTCTCCCCGGGTGAGCAGTTCTTC. It translates to CASMRSVSPGEQFF.